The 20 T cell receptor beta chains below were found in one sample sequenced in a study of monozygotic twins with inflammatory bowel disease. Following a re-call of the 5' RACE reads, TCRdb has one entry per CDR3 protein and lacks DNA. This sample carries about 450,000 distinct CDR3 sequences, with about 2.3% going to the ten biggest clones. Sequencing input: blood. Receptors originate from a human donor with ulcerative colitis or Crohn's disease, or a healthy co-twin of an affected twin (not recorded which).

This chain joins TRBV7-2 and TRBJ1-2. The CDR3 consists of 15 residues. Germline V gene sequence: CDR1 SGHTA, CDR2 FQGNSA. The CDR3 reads CASSLEFPRNYGYTF.

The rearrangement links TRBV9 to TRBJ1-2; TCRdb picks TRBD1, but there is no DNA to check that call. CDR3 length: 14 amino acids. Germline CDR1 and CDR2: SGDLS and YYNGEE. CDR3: CASSVGQGRNGYTF.

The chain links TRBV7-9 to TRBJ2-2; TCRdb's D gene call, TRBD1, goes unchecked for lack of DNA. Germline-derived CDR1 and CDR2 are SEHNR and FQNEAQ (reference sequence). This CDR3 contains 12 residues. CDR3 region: CARTPRTGELFF.

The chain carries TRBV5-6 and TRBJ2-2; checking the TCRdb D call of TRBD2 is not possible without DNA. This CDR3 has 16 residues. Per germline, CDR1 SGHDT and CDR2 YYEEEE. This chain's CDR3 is CASIRLAGVRTGELFF.

The CDR3 spells CAISPDGSNQPQHF. The rearrangement joins TRBV10-3 to TRBJ1-5. The CDR3 loop spans 14 amino acids. Germline V gene lookup returns CDR1 ENHRY and CDR2 SYGVKD.

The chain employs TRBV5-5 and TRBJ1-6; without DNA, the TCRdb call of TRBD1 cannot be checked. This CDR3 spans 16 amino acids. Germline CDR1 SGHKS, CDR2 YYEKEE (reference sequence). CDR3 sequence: CASSSVRGGSYSPLHF.

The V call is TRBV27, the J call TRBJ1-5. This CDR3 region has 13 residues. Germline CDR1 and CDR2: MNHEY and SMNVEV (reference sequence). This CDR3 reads CASSLGRNQPQHF.

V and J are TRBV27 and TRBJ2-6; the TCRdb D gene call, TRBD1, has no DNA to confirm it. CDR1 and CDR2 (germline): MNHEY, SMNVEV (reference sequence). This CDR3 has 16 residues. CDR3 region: CASYGDRPSGANVLTF.

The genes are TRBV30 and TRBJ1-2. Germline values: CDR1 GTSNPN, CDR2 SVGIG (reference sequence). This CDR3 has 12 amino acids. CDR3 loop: CAWSGQLYGYTF.

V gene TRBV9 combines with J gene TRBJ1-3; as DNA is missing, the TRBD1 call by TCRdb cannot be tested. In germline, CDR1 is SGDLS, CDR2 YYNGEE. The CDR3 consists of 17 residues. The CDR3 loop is CASSVGPGAISGNTIYF.

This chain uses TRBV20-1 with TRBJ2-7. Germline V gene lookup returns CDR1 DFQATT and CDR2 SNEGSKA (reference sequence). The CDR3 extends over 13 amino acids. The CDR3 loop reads CSARDRIHYEQYF.

CDR3: CASTPGESEQFF. This rearrangement joins TRBV28 to TRBJ2-1. CDR1 MDHEN and CDR2 SYDVKM come from the germline V gene. This CDR3 is built from 12 residues.

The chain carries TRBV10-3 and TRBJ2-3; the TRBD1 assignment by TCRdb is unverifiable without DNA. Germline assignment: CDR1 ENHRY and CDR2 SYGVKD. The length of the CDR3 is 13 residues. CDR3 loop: CAISWDRGDTQYF.

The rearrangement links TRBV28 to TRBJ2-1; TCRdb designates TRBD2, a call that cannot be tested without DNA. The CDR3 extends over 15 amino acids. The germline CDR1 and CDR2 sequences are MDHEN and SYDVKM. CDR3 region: CASREHGGRGGEQFF.

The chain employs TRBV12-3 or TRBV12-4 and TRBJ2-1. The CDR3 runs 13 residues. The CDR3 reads CASSLRNTDEQFF.

CDR3 residues: CASSSGQGSTDTQYF. J is TRBJ2-3 and V is TRBV5-4; TCRdb selects TRBD1, and the lack of DNA leaves this call unchecked. CDR1 and CDR2 (germline): SGHNT, YYREEE (reference sequence). The CDR3 runs to 15 residues. Complete variable domain (other parts from reference TRBV5-4 and TRBJ2-3): ETGVTQSPTHLIKTRGQQVTLRCSSQSGHNTVSWYQQALGQGPQFIFQYYREEENGRGNFPPRFSGLQFPNYSSELNVNALELDDSALYLCASSSGQGSTDTQYFGPGTRLTVL.

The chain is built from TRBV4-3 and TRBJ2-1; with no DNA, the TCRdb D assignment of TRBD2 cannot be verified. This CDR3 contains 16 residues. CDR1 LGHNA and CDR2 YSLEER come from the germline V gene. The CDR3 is CASSQEWALEYNEQFF.

This CDR3 is CASSPGSTGGNTGELFF. The chain is built from TRBV11-1 and TRBJ2-2; TCRdb outputs TRBD1, but without DNA this stays unchecked. CDR1 and CDR2 (germline): SGHAT, FQDESV (reference sequence). The CDR3 totals 17 residues. Together with reference TRBV11-1 and TRBJ2-2, the CDR3 gives the full variable domain: EAEVAQSPRYKITEKSQAVAFWCDPISGHATLYWYRQILGQGPELLVQFQDESVVDDSQLPKDRFSAERLKGVDSTLKIQPAELGDSAMYLCASSPGSTGGNTGELFFGEGSRLTVL.

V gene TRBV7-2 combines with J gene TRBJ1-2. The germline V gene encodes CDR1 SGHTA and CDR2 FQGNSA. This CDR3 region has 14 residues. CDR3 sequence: CASSFSVPNYGYTF.

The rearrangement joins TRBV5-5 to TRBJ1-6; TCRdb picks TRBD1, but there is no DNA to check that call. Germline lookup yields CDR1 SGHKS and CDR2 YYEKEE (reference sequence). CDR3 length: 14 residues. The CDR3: CASSFPPANSPLHF.